The 32 T cell receptor beta chains in this list originate from one sample, sequenced in a study of OX40 agonist ivuxolimab in advanced cancers. The table came from immunoSEQ multiplex PCR; TCRdb's copy has only in-frame clones and leaves some out. Among tens of thousands of clones, about 88% were seen once, and the ten largest hold about 8%. The starting material was CD4+ or CD8+ T cells sorted from blood, obtained in a trial of the OX40 agonist ivuxolimab. The receptors stem from an adult with an advanced solid tumor such as melanoma, head and neck, liver or kidney cancer.

V and J are TRBV28 and TRBJ2-7, with 7 nucleotides matching TRBD1. Trimming at V came to 10 bases and at J to 3 bases, leaving 3 bases not matched to a gene. The CDR3 is 11 amino acids. CDR1 is MDHEN and CDR2 is SYDVKM in the germline V gene. The CDR3 loop reads CATGQNYEQYF. DNA of the CDR3: TGTGCCACGGGACAGAACTACGAGCAGTACTTC.

This rearrangement joins TRBV11-2 to TRBJ1-2, with unresolved D. The germline V gene encodes CDR1 SGHAT and CDR2 FQNNGV. The germline V and J ends were trimmed by 0 bases and 4 bases, with 6 bases remaining between them. This CDR3 region has 13 residues. CDR3 bases: TGTGCCAGCAGCTTAGACGGGTCCTATGGCTACACCTTC. Translated, it gives CASSLDGSYGYTF.

The V gene is TRBV6-6, the J gene TRBJ2-2; D gene uncertain. V was clipped by 8 bases and J by 4 bases, with 5 bases between them. Germline V gene data show CDR1 as MNHNY and CDR2 as SVGAGI (reference sequence). This CDR3 spans 11 amino acids. This CDR3 reads CASESTGELFF. In nucleotides, the CDR3 is TGTGCCAGCGAAAGCACCGGGGAGCTGTTTTTT.

The J gene is TRBJ2-1, the V gene TRBV5-1; TRBD2 aligns across 10 bases. CDR3 size: 14 residues. V lost 1 base and J lost 7; bases outside the gene matches: 2. Looked up from germline, CDR1 is SGHRS and CDR2 is YFSETQ. CDR3 loop: CASSLTLAGNEQFF. In DNA form, the CDR3 reads TGCGCCAGCAGCTTGACACTAGCGGGGAATGAGCAGTTCTTC. Together with reference TRBV5-1 and TRBJ2-1, the CDR3 gives the full variable domain: KAGVTQTPRYLIKTRGQQVTLSCSPISGHRSVSWYQQTPGQGLQFLFEYFSETQRNKGNFPGRFSGRQFSNSRSEMNVSTLELGDSALYLCASSLTLAGNEQFFGPGTRLTVL.

V and J are TRBV19 and TRBJ1-4; tentatively, D is TRBD1 (6 bases). Germline values: CDR1 LNHDA, CDR2 SQIVND (reference sequence). The germline V and J ends were trimmed by 5 bases and 3 bases, with 10 bases remaining between them. The CDR3 length is 14 residues. The CDR3 is CASSEGQPNEKLFF. The CDR3 region has the DNA TGTGCCAGTAGTGAGGGACAACCTAATGAAAAACTGTTTTTT.

The genes are TRBV9 and TRBJ1-2; D unclear. The V gene lost 4 bases and the J gene lost 4 bases, with 26 bases spanning the gap. CDR1 SGDLS and CDR2 YYNGEE come from the germline V gene. The CDR3 is 18 amino acids. The CDR3 loop is CASSSRKGPHDVLYGYTF. CDR3 coding DNA: TGTGCCAGCAGCTCCCGTAAAGGACCCCATGATGTCCTCTATGGCTACACCTTC.

The gene calls are TRBV19 and TRBJ1-5; D is undetermined. The V end was cut by 5 bases, the J end by 4 bases, with 15 bases between. The CDR3 loop spans 15 amino acids. The germline CDR1 and CDR2 sequences are LNHDA and SQIVND (reference sequence). CDR3 amino acids: CASSAHREPNQPQHF. The CDR3 bases are TGTGCCAGTAGTGCCCACCGGGAGCCTAATCAGCCCCAGCATTTT. The variable domain in full, with the rest retrieved from reference TRBV19 and TRBJ1-5, is DGGITQSPKYLFRKEGQNVTLSCEQNLNHDAMYWYRQDPGQGLRLIYYSQIVNDFQKGDIAEGYSVSREKKESFPLTVTSAQKNPTAFYLCASSAHREPNQPQHFGDGTRLSIL.

The V and J genes are TRBV10-3 and TRBJ2-5; tentative D call: TRBD2 (6 bases). The end of the DNA is better explained by TRBJ2-7, so the J call may be wrong. This CDR3 is built from 14 residues. CDR1 and CDR2 from the germline V gene are ENHRY and SYGVKD. The CDR3 protein is CAISAVSGGYEQYF. CDR3 nucleotide sequence: TGTGCCATCAGTGCTGTATCCGGGGGTTACGAGCAGTACTTC.

The chain is built from TRBV2 and TRBJ1-4, with D tentatively TRBD1 (5 bases). Germline values: CDR1 SNHLY, CDR2 FYNNEI. V was shortened by 3 bases and J by 1 base, with 12 bases between the two germline ends. The CDR3 length is 16 residues. In nucleotides, the CDR3 is TGTGCCAGCAGTGAGGATTCGGGGGGAACTAATGAAAAACTGTTTTTT. Translation: CASSEDSGGTNEKLFF.

This chain connects TRBV28 to TRBJ2-3; either TRBD1 or TRBD2 may supply D (6 bases each). V gave up 2 bases and J gave up 0 bases, with 15 bases separating them. This CDR3 spans 17 amino acids. Germline CDR1 is MDHEN and CDR2 is SYDVKM. The CDR3 DNA is TGTGCCAGCAGTTTAACCGGGGGCGGGTTAAGCACAGATACGCAGTATTTT. It encodes CASSLTGGGLSTDTQYF. Full variable domain (remainder filled in from reference TRBV28 and TRBJ2-3): DVKVTQSSRYLVKRTGEKVFLECVQDMDHENMFWYRQDPGLGLRLIYFSYDVKMKEKGDIPEGYSVSREKKERFSLILESASTNQTSMYLCASSLTGGGLSTDTQYFGPGTRLTVL.

This clone occurred once. The genes are TRBV28 and TRBJ2-4; no clear D gene. Germline loops: CDR1 MDHEN, CDR2 SYDVKM. The CDR3 sequence is 13 residues long. Trimming removed 8 bases from V and 0 bases from J, with 8 bases in between. The CDR3 DNA reads TGTGCCAGCGGTCAAGTAGCCAAAAACATTCAGTACTTC. Translating it yields CASGQVAKNIQYF.

The chain couples TRBV5-1 to TRBJ2-7, with TRBD2 matching 9 bases. CDR3 size: 16 residues. The V segment lost 5 bases and the J segment 4 bases; nucleotides outside the gene matches: 13. CDR1 is SGHRS, CDR2 YFSETQ, per germline. CDR3 sequence reads: CASRLESSGNAYEQYF. Written as DNA, the CDR3 is TGCGCCAGCAGACTGGAGTCTAGCGGGAACGCGTACGAGCAGTACTTC.

The chain uses TRBV7-3 and TRBJ2-2; the match to TRBD1 covers 8 bases. Germline V gene sequence: CDR1 SGHTA, CDR2 FQGTGA. V lost 4 bases, J lost 5 bases, and 6 bases stayed unmatched. This CDR3 has 15 residues. CDR3 sequence reads: CASSSGQGRTGELFF. The CDR3, as DNA: TGTGCCAGCAGCTCCGGACAGGGACGAACCGGGGAGCTGTTTTTT.

In its sample, this clone was seen once. This chain joins TRBV7-9 and TRBJ2-3; D is undetermined. V was clipped by 5 bases and J by 2 bases, with 5 bases between them. The CDR3 is made up of 12 amino acids. Germline V lookup: CDR1 SEHNR, CDR2 FQNEAQ (reference sequence). CDR3 loop: CASSPATDTQYF. The CDR3 coding sequence is TGTGCCAGCAGCCCCGCCACAGATACGCAGTATTTT.

This sequence joins TRBV19 and TRBJ1-5, with TRBD1 matching over 9 bases. V lost 5 bases and J lost 4; bases outside the gene matches: 3. The CDR3 has 14 residues. Germline CDR1 is LNHDA and CDR2 is SQIVND (reference sequence). Written as DNA, the CDR3 is TGTGCCAGTAGTCGGGGACAGGGAAATCAGCCCCAGCATTTT. It codes for CASSRGQGNQPQHF.

The chain recombines TRBV29-1 with TRBJ2-5; D is uncertain. There are 13 residues in the CDR3. V shed 5 bases and J shed 5 bases, with 15 bases lying between them. CDR1 SQVTM and CDR2 ANQGSEA come from the germline V gene. CDR3 nucleotides: TGCAGCGTTTTCCCCGGAGTTGGGGAGACCCAGTACTTC. It encodes CSVFPGVGETQYF.

This chain links TRBV5-5 with TRBJ1-1; weak D call: TRBD1 (5 bases). The ends were cut back, 2 bases at V and 8 bases at J, with 16 bases in the middle. The CDR3 is 14 residues long. Per germline, CDR1 SGHKS and CDR2 YYEKEE (reference sequence). Here the CDR3 reads CASSFLPDSREAFF. The CDR3 nucleotides are TGTGCCAGCAGCTTTCTTCCCGACAGTCGCGAAGCTTTCTTT.

This clone has just a few counts. The rearrangement joins TRBV28 to TRBJ2-5, with D possibly matching TRBD1 (5 bases). This CDR3 comprises 12 residues. Trimming pared 7 bases from V and 5 bases from J, leaving 11 bases between. Germline CDR1 is MDHEN and CDR2 is SYDVKM. CDR3 in amino acids: CASMVRGETQYF. Here the CDR3 DNA reads TGTGCCAGCATGGTTAGGGGCGAGACCCAGTACTTC.

The J gene is TRBJ1-1, the V gene TRBV7-2; no firm D call. This CDR3 comprises 14 residues. V lost 4 bases to trimming and J lost 0 bases, with 9 bases between them. Germline V gives CDR1 SGHTA, CDR2 FQGNSA. The CDR3 DNA reads TGTGCCAGCAGCTGGGGAGACATGAACACTGAAGCTTTCTTT. Protein sequence: CASSWGDMNTEAFF.

The chain links TRBV6-5 to TRBJ2-5; TRBD1 matches 9 bases. The germline gives CDR1 MNHEY, CDR2 SVGAGI. The CDR3 is 13 residues long. J was trimmed by 1 base and V by 10 bases; bases with no gene match: 4. The CDR3 here is CATSQGAQETQYF. CDR3 coding DNA: TGTGCCACCTCACAGGGGGCCCAAGAGACCCAGTACTTC.

This clone came up once. This chain joins TRBV12-5 and TRBJ1-1; D unresolved. CDR3 size: 17 residues. The germline CDR1 and CDR2 sequences are LGHNT and FRNRAP. V was shortened by 5 bases and J by 4 bases, with 23 bases between the two germline ends. CDR3 sequence: CASGPPVGSVMSTEAFF. Written as DNA, the CDR3 is TGTGCTAGTGGTCCCCCTGTGGGCTCAGTCATGAGCACTGAAGCTTTCTTT.

This clone turned up a few times. The chain has TRBV28 and TRBJ2-7; D gene unclear. Trimming shortened V by 5 bases and J by 0 bases, and 14 bases separated the two germline ends. Germline CDR1 reads MDHEN; CDR2 reads SYDVKM. The CDR3 length is 15 residues. CDR3 sequence (DNA): TGTGCCAGCAGTGGGCCGAAGGAAAGCTCCTACGAGCAGTACTTC. It is translated as CASSGPKESSYEQYF.

The gene calls are TRBV5-1 and TRBJ2-5; possible D gene TRBD1, 5 bases. CDR1 and CDR2 from the germline V gene are SGHRS and YFSETQ. The ends were cut back, 1 base at V and 5 bases at J, with 12 bases in the middle. The CDR3 covers 14 residues. Here the CDR3 DNA reads TGCGCCAGCAGCTTGCAGGTGGGGCGGGAGACCCAGTACTTC. As protein: CASSLQVGRETQYF. Drawing the rest from reference TRBV5-1 and TRBJ2-5, the complete variable domain is KAGVTQTPRYLIKTRGQQVTLSCSPISGHRSVSWYQQTPGQGLQFLFEYFSETQRNKGNFPGRFSGRQFSNSRSEMNVSTLELGDSALYLCASSLQVGRETQYFGPGTRLLVL.

The rearrangement links TRBV10-3 to TRBJ2-7, with 7 bases fitting TRBD2. Germline V gene sequence: CDR1 ENHRY, CDR2 SYGVKD. Unmatched junction bases numbered 5, after V lost 0 bases and J lost 0 bases. The CDR3 runs to 16 residues. CDR3 in DNA: TGTGCCATCAGTGAGTCGGGAGCGGGATTCTCCTACGAGCAGTACTTC. Protein: CAISESGAGFSYEQYF.

The chain uses TRBV5-1 and TRBJ1-1; 8 nucleotides agree with TRBD1. The trim removed 3 bases at V and 5 bases at J, leaving 6 bases unmatched. The germline V gene encodes CDR1 SGHRS and CDR2 YFSETQ. This CDR3 is built from 14 residues. CDR3: CASSSTGAVTEAFF. DNA of the CDR3: TGCGCCAGCAGCTCGACAGGGGCGGTTACTGAAGCTTTCTTT.

The chain has TRBV5-1 and TRBJ2-7; 8 nucleotides match TRBD2. V lost 4 bases and J lost 4; bases outside the gene matches: 7. The CDR3 totals 14 residues. CDR1 and CDR2 from the germline V gene are SGHRS and YFSETQ. CDR3 protein: CASSRTSGTYEQYF. CDR3 DNA sequence: TGCGCCAGCAGCCGAACTAGCGGAACTTACGAGCAGTACTTC. Filled out from reference TRBV5-1 and TRBJ2-7, the complete variable domain reads KAGVTQTPRYLIKTRGQQVTLSCSPISGHRSVSWYQQTPGQGLQFLFEYFSETQRNKGNFPGRFSGRQFSNSRSEMNVSTLELGDSALYLCASSRTSGTYEQYFGPGTRLTVT.

This chain connects TRBV2 to TRBJ2-1; D ambiguous. Germline loops: CDR1 SNHLY, CDR2 FYNNEI. Trimming removed 5 bases at V and 7 bases at J, with 6 bases between. The CDR3 has 11 amino acids. CDR3 nucleotides: TGTGCCAGCAGTCTAGAGAATGAGCAGTTCTTC. Translated, it gives CASSLENEQFF.

This clone was picked up one time. The gene calls are TRBV28 and TRBJ2-7, with D possibly being TRBD1 (6 bases). The CDR3 consists of 13 residues. Looked up from germline, CDR1 is MDHEN and CDR2 is SYDVKM. Trimming left V 6 bases short and J 1 base short, with 10 bases between. CDR3 in DNA: TGTGCCAGCAGCCCCGGACAGTCCTACGAGCAGTACTTC. Encoded protein: CASSPGQSYEQYF. The full variable domain, in which reference TRBV28 and TRBJ2-7 provide the parts outside the CDR3, is DVKVTQSSRYLVKRTGEKVFLECVQDMDHENMFWYRQDPGLGLRLIYFSYDVKMKEKGDIPEGYSVSREKKERFSLILESASTNQTSMYLCASSPGQSYEQYFGPGTRLTVT.

The rearrangement joins TRBV29-1 to TRBJ1-1, with D tentatively TRBD1 (5 bases). Trimming removed 7 bases from V and 1 base from J, with 10 bases in between. This CDR3 spans 12 amino acids. Germline CDR1 reads SQVTM; CDR2 reads ANQGSEA. DNA for the CDR3: TGCAGCGGGGGGGGTCCGAACACTGAAGCTTTCTTT. It specifies CSGGGPNTEAFF.

This chain joins TRBV10-1 and TRBJ2-7, with D perhaps TRBD2 (5 bases). The CDR3 extends over 12 amino acids. Germline V CDR1 and CDR2: WNHNN, SYGVQD (reference sequence). V was shortened by 3 bases and J by 4 bases, with 7 bases between the two germline ends. The CDR3 DNA reads as TGCGCCAGCAGTGACGGAGGTTACGAGCAGTACTTC. Amino acids: CASSDGGYEQYF.

This clone was seen more than once but under ten times. The chain combines TRBV7-3 with TRBJ2-5; unclear D gene. V gave up 2 bases and J gave up 1 base, with 5 bases separating them. The CDR3 consists of 13 residues. Germline assignment: CDR1 SGHTA and CDR2 FQGTGA. This CDR3 reads CASSLVAQETQYF. The CDR3 DNA reads TGTGCCAGCAGCTTAGTGGCCCAAGAGACCCAGTACTTC. Looking up the rest from reference TRBV7-3 and TRBJ2-5 gives the full variable domain: GAGVSQTPSNKVTEKGKYVELRCDPISGHTALYWYRQSLGQGPEFLIYFQGTGAADDSGLPNDRFFAVRPEGSVSTLKIQRTERGDSAVYLCASSLVAQETQYFGPGTRLLVL.

The rearrangement joins TRBV11-3 to TRBJ2-7, with 12 bases aligning to TRBD2. The J segment lost 0 bases and the V segment lost 1 base, leaving 4 bases of the junction unmatched. This CDR3 is 17 amino acids long. The V gene's germline CDR1 is SGHNT and CDR2 YENEEA. The CDR3: CASSLGGLAGSSYEQYF. CDR3 in DNA: TGTGCCAGCAGCTTAGGGGGACTAGCGGGTAGCTCCTACGAGCAGTACTTC.